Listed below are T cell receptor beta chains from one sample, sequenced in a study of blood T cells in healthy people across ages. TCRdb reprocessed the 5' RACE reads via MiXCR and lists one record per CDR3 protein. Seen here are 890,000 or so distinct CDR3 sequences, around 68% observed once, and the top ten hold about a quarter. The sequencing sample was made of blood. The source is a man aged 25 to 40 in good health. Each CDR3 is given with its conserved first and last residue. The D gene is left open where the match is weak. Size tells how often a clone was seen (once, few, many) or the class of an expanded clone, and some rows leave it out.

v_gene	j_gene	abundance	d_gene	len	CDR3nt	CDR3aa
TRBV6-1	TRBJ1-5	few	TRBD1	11	TGTGCCAGCAGTCTAAGACAGGGTCGGCATTTT	CASSLRQGRHF
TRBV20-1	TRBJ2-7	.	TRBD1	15	TGCAGTGCTAGCTCCGGGACAGGGGAACCCTACGAGCAGTACTTC	CSASSGTGEPYEQYF
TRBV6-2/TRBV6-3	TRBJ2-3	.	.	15	TGTGCCAGCAGTTACTCTCCGGCTAGCACAGATACGCAGTATTTT	CASSYSPASTDTQYF
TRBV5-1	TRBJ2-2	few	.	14	TGCGCCAGCAGCGAGATGGATAACACCGGGGAGCTGTTTTTT	CASSEMDNTGELFF
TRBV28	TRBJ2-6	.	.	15	TGTGCCAGCAGGCAGGAGATCTCTGGGGCCAACGTCCTGACTTTC	CASRQEISGANVLTF
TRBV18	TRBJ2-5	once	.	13	TGTGCCAGCTCACCACCGTCAAAAGAGACCCAGTACTTC	CASSPPSKETQYF
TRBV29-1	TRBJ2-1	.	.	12	TGCAGCGTTGAACCCGTTTACAATGAGCAGTTCTTC	CSVEPVYNEQFF
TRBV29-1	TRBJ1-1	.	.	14	TGCAGCGTTGAAGAGGCTGCCCGGGACACTGAAGCTTTCTTT	CSVEEAARDTEAFF
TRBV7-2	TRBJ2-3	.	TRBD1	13	TGCGCCAGCAGCTTGGACAGGTCAGATACGCAGTATTTT	CASSLDRSDTQYF
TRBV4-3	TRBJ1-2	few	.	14	TGCGCCAGCACCTCCCGCAAGGGCATCTATGGCTACACCTTC	CASTSRKGIYGYTF
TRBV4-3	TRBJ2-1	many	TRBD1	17	TGCGCCAGCAGCCAAGAACCCACGGACAGGTTCTACAATGAGCAGTTCTTC	CASSQEPTDRFYNEQFF
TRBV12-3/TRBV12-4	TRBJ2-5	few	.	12	TGTGCCAGCGGCCCTCCCGGAGAGACCCAGTACTTC	CASGPPGETQYF
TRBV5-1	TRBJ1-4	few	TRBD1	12	TGCGCCAGCAGCTTGGAGACAGGGGCTCAGTTTTTT	CASSLETGAQFF
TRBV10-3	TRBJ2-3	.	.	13	TGTGCCATCAGAGACCGGAGTTCCGATACGCAGTATTTT	CAIRDRSSDTQYF
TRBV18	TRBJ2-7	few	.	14	TGTGCCAGCTCACCACCGTGGGACTCCTACGAGCAGTACTTC	CASSPPWDSYEQYF
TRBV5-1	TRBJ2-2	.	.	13	TGCGCCAGCGCTGACCAGTACACCGGGGAGCTGTTTTTT	CASADQYTGELFF
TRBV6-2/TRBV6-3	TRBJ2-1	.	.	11	TGTGCCAGCAGTTACATGAATGAGCAGTTCTTC	CASSYMNEQFF
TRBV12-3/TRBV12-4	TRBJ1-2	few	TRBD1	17	TGTGCCAGCAGTTCCACTTGGGGACAGGGGATTAACTATGGCTACACCTTC	CASSSTWGQGINYGYTF
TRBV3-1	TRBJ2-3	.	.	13	TGTGCCAGCAGTACATCTCAGACAGATACGCAGTATTTT	CASSTSQTDTQYF
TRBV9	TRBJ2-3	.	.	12	TGTGCCAGCAGCGATTTTCCAGATACGCAGTATTTT	CASSDFPDTQYF
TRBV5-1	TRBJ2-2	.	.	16	TGCGCCAGCAGCGCCAGTAGACAGGGAGGTACCGGGGAGCTGTTTTTT	CASSASRQGGTGELFF
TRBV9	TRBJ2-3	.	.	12	TGTGCCAGCAGCACAAATACAGATACGCAGTATTTT	CASSTNTDTQYF
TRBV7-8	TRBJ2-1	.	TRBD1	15	TGTGCCAGCAGCCGTCGGACAGGTATAGACAATGAGCAGTTCTTC	CASSRRTGIDNEQFF
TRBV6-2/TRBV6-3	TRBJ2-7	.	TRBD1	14	TGTGCCTGCAGGAGACAGGGGTCGTCGTACGAGCAGTACTTC	CACRRQGSSYEQYF
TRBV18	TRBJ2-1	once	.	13	TGTGCCAGCTCCCAGACTAGTTGGCGTGAGCAGTTCTTC	CASSQTSWREQFF
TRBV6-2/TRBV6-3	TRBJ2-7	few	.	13	TGTGCCAGCAGAACTGACAGACGCTACGAGCAGTACTTC	CASRTDRRYEQYF
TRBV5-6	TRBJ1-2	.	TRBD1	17	TGTGCCAGCAGCTTAGAATACGACAGGGGCCTTAACTATGGCTACACCTTC	CASSLEYDRGLNYGYTF
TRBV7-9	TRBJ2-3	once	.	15	TGTGCCAGCAGCTTAGCGAGGGACCGCACAGATACGCAGTATTTT	CASSLARDRTDTQYF
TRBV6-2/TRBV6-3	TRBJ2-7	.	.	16	TGTGCCAGCAGTCCCCGCGGGTCGCTGGGTACCTACGAGCAGTACTTC	CASSPRGSLGTYEQYF
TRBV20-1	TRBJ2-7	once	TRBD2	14	TGCAGTGCCCCCAGGCTAGCGGGCTCCTACGAGCAGTACTTC	CSAPRLAGSYEQYF
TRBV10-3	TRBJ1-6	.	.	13	TGTGCCCTCAATTCGGGGCCGGATTCACCCCTCCACTTT	CALNSGPDSPLHF
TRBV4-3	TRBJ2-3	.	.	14	TGCGCCAGCAGCCACCAGGGAGGCACAGATACGCAGTATTTT	CASSHQGGTDTQYF
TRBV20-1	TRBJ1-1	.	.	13	TGCAGTGCTCCTGACCGTCTGAGGACTGAAGCTTTCTTT	CSAPDRLRTEAFF
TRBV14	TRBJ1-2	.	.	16	TGTGCCAGCAGCCAAGTGATGACAGAAGCTAACTATGGCTACACCTTC	CASSQVMTEANYGYTF
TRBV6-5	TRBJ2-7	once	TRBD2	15	TGTGCCAGCAGCTCTAGCGGGGGGCCCTCCTACGAGCAGTACTTC	CASSSSGGPSYEQYF
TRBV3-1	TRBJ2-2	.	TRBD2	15	TGTGCCAGCAGCCCCAGCGGGGGCGGAACCGGGGAGCTGTTTTTT	CASSPSGGGTGELFF
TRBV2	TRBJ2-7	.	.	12	TGTGCCAGCAGTGACCCTCAAGGGAACGGGTACTTC	CASSDPQGNGYF